The present entry profiles one T cell receptor beta chain with its context. The antigen remains unidentified. This entry comes from a study of shared clonotypes between healthy human individuals. General observations from the study: Roughly 4.6% of naive CD4 clonotypes were common to a few donors.

Produced via immunoSEQ multiplex PCR; TCRdb's table is partial and in-frame only. This table holds about a million clones, about 74% found once. This CDR3 is 13 amino acids long. Trimming stripped 1 base from V and 9 bases from J, with 13 bases between. CDR1 and CDR2 from the germline V gene are KGHSH and LQKENI. Sequences were obtained from memory CD4+ T cells sorted from blood. Subset: CD45RA-negative fraction. This clonotype originated in a man aged 18 to 35 in good health. This rearrangement joins TRBV18 to TRBJ2-7; TRBD2 is a possible D gene (6 bases). CDR3 sequence reads: CASSPQAKEGQYF. The CDR3 DNA sequence: TGTGCCAGCTCACCACAGGCGAAGGAGGGGCAGTACTTC.